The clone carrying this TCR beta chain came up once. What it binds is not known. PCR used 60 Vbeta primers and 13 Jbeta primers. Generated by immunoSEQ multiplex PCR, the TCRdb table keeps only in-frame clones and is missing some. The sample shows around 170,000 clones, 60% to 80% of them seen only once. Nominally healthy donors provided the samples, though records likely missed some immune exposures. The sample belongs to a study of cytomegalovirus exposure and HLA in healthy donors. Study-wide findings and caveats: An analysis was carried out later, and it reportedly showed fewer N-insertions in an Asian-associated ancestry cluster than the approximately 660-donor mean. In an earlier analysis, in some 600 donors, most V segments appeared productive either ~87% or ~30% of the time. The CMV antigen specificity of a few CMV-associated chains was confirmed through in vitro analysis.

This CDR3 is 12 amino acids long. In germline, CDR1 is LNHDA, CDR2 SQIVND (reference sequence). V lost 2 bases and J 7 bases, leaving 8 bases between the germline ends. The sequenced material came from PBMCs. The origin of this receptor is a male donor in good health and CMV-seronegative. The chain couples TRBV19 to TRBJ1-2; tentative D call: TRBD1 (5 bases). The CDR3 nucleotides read TGTGCCAGTAGTATACAGGGAACTGGCTACACCTTC. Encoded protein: CASSIQGTGYTF. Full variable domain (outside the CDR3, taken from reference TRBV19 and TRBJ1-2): DGGITQSPKYLFRKEGQNVTLSCEQNLNHDAMYWYRQDPGQGLRLIYYSQIVNDFQKGDIAEGYSVSREKKESFPLTVTSAQKNPTAFYLCASSIQGTGYTFGSGTRLTVV.